These 13 T cell receptor beta chains were all obtained from the same sample, sequenced in a study of control samples from healthy donors and cancer patients. The data were produced by immunoSEQ multiplex PCR, yet TCRdb's version contains in-frame clones alone and is incomplete. This sample yields 100,000 or so clones, of which 86% are seen a single time; roughly 1.2% belongs to the top ten. Sequencing was carried out using blood. Receptor source: a woman aged 45-65 years in good health.

CDR3 DNA: TGCGCCAGCAGTTCGGAGGGGGGGTTCCGACCGACGATGGCAACTAATGAAAAACTGTTTTTT. This codes for CASSSEGGFRPTMATNEKLFF. The chain is built from TRBV5-1 and TRBJ1-4, with D tentatively TRBD1 (6 bases). The germline CDR1 and CDR2 sequences are SGHRS and YFSETQ. The V and J ends lost 5 bases and 0 bases respectively, with 29 bases between them. The CDR3 loop spans 21 amino acids.

The gene calls are TRBV27 and TRBJ2-3; 8 bases are shared with TRBD2. V lost 6 bases and J lost 8; bases outside the gene matches: 16. The CDR3 consists of 16 residues. Germline V gene lookup returns CDR1 MNHEY and CDR2 SMNVEV (reference sequence). For the CDR3, the DNA is TGTGCCAGCAGACCGGGGACTAGAGGGCGGTTAGGTACGCAGTATTTT. It encodes CASRPGTRGRLGTQYF.

The chain has TRBV5-4 and TRBJ2-4, with 9 bases identical to TRBD1. The CDR3 contains 14 residues. J was trimmed by 9 bases and V by 4 bases; bases with no gene match: 8. Germline assignment: CDR1 SGHNT and CDR2 YYREEE (reference sequence). In DNA, the CDR3 is TGTGCCAGCAGCGTACAGGGGGCGTATGGCATTCAGTACTTC. Protein product: CASSVQGAYGIQYF.

This clone has a handful of counts. The CDR3 DNA follows: TGCGCCAGCAGCCTCGCCGGGGGGGCCGGAGAGACCCAGTACTTC. It is translated as CASSLAGGAGETQYF. V usage is TRBV4-1 and J usage is TRBJ2-5; 8 bases match TRBD2. The CDR3 has 15 amino acids. V lost 4 bases to trimming and J lost 4 bases; unmatched junction nucleotides: 8. Per the germline V gene, CDR1 is MGHRA and CDR2 is YSYEKL.

The V call is TRBV18, the J call TRBJ2-5, with TRBD2 identical over 7 bases. Losses at the gene ends were 8 bases for V and 1 base for J; bases not matched to a gene: 10. This CDR3 region has 15 residues. Per germline, CDR1 KGHSH and CDR2 LQKENI. The CDR3 nucleotides are TGTGCCAGCGTCTCTAGCGGACCCTTCCAAGAGACCCAGTACTTC. Its protein product is CASVSSGPFQETQYF.

The chain has TRBV20-1 and TRBJ1-2; D is unresolved. Trimming stripped 3 bases from V and 7 bases from J, with 27 bases between. Germline CDR1 DFQATT, CDR2 SNEGSKA (reference sequence). This CDR3 region has 17 residues. This CDR3 reads CSASTSHTDYPLGGYTF. CDR3 nucleotide sequence: TGCAGTGCTAGTACGTCTCATACAGACTACCCCTTGGGTGGCTACACCTTC.

This clone appeared once. The chain joins TRBV5-1 to TRBJ2-1, with unresolved D. Germline CDR1 reads SGHRS; CDR2 reads YFSETQ. Deletions cut 0 bases from V and 5 bases from J, with 6 bases between. This CDR3 is built from 13 residues. The CDR3 nucleotides are TGCGCCAGCAGCTTGGGCTGGAACAATGAGCAGTTCTTC. It translates to CASSLGWNNEQFF.

The rearrangement joins TRBV6-5 to TRBJ2-1; possible D gene TRBD2, 6 bases. The CDR3 sequence is 14 residues long. Trimming left V 6 bases short and J 8 bases short, with 17 bases between. CDR1 and CDR2 from the germline V gene are MNHEY and SVGAGI. The CDR3 spells CASSDPPAGHEQFF. Here the CDR3 DNA reads TGTGCCAGCAGCGACCCTCCCGCGGGGCATGAGCAGTTCTTC.

Notes on this clone: Mismatch with germline at one junction end may stem from a read error. This chain joins TRBV7-2 and TRBJ1-2, with D uncertain. The CDR3 length is 12 residues. Germline V gene data show CDR1 as SGHTA and CDR2 as FQGNSA. CDR3 amino acids: CATSPLRKGYTF. The CDR3 DNA reads TGTGCCACCAGCCCCCTACGGAAGGGCTACACCTTC.

This chain joins TRBV10-3 and TRBJ1-1, with 7 positions matching TRBD1. Germline CDR1 is ENHRY and CDR2 is SYGVKD. The CDR3 has 14 residues. Trimming at V came to 8 bases and at J to 0 bases, leaving 6 bases not matched to a gene. CDR3 sequence (DNA): TGTGCCATCTCCTTGGGACAGTTGAACACTGAAGCTTTCTTT. Encoded protein: CAISLGQLNTEAFF.

On this clone itself: A read error may produce the germline difference seen at one junction end. The V gene is TRBV7-7, the J gene TRBJ2-7; D is unresolved. The V gene's germline CDR1 is SSHAT and CDR2 FNYEAQ (reference sequence). The CDR3 loop spans 14 amino acids. The CDR3 sequence is CASSLNEDSYEQYF. The CDR3 bases are TGTGCTAGCAGCTTAAACGAGGACTCCTACGAGCAGTACTTC. The whole variable domain, filled in from reference TRBV7-7 and TRBJ2-7, reads GAGVSQSPRYKVTKRGQDVTLRCDPISSHATLYWYQQALGQGPEFLTYFNYEAQPDKSGLPSDRFSAERPEGSISTLTIQRTEQRDSAMYRCASSLNEDSYEQYFGPGTRLTVT.

The V call is TRBV14, the J call TRBJ2-7, with TRBD2 matching over 7 bases. Per the germline V gene, CDR1 is SGHDN and CDR2 is FVKESK. The CDR3 is made up of 14 amino acids. V trimming: 1 base; J trimming: 4 bases; junction bases outside the gene matches: 4. Here the CDR3 reads CASSQGGGRYEQYF. CDR3 nucleotide sequence: TGTGCCAGCAGCCAAGGGGGGGGGAGGTACGAGCAGTACTTC.

The rearrangement uses TRBV7-2 and TRBJ2-2; D is unresolved. CDR3 size: 17 residues. Germline V gene data show CDR1 as SGHTA and CDR2 as FQGNSA. The ends were cut back, 7 bases at V and 1 base at J, with 19 bases in the middle. The DNA for the CDR3 is TGTGCCAGCAACCCCCGCCGCCTGCAAGGGAACACCGGGGAGCTGTTTTTT. Amino acid sequence: CASNPRRLQGNTGELFF. The entire variable domain, with the rest obtained from reference TRBV7-2 and TRBJ2-2, is as follows: GAGVSQSPSNKVTEKGKDVELRCDPISGHTALYWYRQSLGQGLEFLIYFQGNSAPDKSGLPSDRFSAERTGGSVSTLTIQRTQQEDSAVYLCASNPRRLQGNTGELFFGEGSRLTVL.